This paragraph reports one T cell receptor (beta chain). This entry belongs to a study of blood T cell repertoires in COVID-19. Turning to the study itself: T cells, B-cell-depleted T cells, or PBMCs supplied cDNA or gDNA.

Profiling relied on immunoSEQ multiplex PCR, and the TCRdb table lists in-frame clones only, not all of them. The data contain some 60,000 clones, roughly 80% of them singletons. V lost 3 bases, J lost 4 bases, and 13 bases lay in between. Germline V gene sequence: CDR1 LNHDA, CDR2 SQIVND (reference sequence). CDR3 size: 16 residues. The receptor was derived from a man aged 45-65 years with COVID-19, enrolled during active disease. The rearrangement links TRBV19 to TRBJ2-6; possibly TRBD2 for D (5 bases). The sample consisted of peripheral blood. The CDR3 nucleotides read TGTGCCAGTAGTATGGTGGAGGTGTGGGGGGCCAACGTCCTGACTTTC. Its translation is CASSMVEVWGANVLTF. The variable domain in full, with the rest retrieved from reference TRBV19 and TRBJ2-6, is DGGITQSPKYLFRKEGQNVTLSCEQNLNHDAMYWYRQDPGQGLRLIYYSQIVNDFQKGDIAEGYSVSREKKESFPLTVTSAQKNPTAFYLCASSMVEVWGANVLTFGAGSRLTVL.